This TCR beta chain was sequenced for a study of shared clonotypes between healthy human individuals. Study background: Per-donor plates numbered three CD4 naive, three CD4 memory, two CD8 naive and one CD8 memory.

The study's findings and limits: Unshared clonotypes carried lower generation probabilities than those common to all four donors. Researchers sampled blood only, noting tissue repertoires likely differ.

Germline-derived CDR1 and CDR2 are SNHLY and FYNNEI. Trimming at V came to 4 bases and at J to 2 bases, leaving 5 bases not matched to a gene. The CDR3 consists of 15 residues. This clone has a single count. The antigen remains unidentified. The method was immunoSEQ multiplex PCR; TCRdb's version includes in-frame clones alone and lacks a portion of them. The sample has about 1 million clones, approximately 72% seen once. Study donors comprised healthy, HIV-negative adults devoid of recent acute infection or vaccination. V and J are TRBV2 and TRBJ1-5, with TRBD1 identical over 7 bases. Sequenced sample: memory CD4+ T cells sorted from blood. The subset denotes: CD45RA-negative fraction. The TCR sequence derives from a man younger than 35 in good health. The CDR3 reads CASSGGQFRNQPQHF. CDR3 in DNA: TGTGCCAGCAGTGGGGGACAGTTTCGCAATCAGCCCCAGCATTTT.